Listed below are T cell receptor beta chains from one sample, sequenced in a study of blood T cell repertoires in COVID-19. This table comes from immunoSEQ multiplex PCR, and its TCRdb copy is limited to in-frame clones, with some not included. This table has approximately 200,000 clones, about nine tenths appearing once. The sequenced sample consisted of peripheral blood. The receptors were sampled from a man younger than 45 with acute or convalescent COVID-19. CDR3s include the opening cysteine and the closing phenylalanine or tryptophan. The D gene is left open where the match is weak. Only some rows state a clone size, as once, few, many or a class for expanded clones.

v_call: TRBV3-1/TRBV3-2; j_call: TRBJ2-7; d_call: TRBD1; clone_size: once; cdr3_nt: TGTGCCAGCAGCCAGTGGGACAGCGTATCCTACGAGCAGTACTTC; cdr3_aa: CASSQWDSVSYEQYF
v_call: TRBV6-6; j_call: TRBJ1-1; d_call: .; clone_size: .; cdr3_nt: TGTGCCAGCAGTTACCCCGACGGAGGTAGGACTGAAGCTTTCTTT; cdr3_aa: CASSYPDGGRTEAFF
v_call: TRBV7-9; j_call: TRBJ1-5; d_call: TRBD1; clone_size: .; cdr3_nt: TGTGCCAGCAGCCGGGACAGGGGGGATCAGCCCCAGCATTTT; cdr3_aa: CASSRDRGDQPQHF
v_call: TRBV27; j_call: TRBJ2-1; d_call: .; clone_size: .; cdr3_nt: TGTGCCAGCAGTTTATCTGTCCTGACAGCGGCGGGAAATGAGCAGTTCTTC; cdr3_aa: CASSLSVLTAAGNEQFF
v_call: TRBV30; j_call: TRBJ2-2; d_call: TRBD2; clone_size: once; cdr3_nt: TGTGCCTCGGGGGGGGCTAACACCGGGGAGCTGTTTTTT; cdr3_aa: CASGGANTGELFF
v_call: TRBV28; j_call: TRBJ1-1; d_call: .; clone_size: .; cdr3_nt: TGTGCCAGCAGTTTCTTACAGGGTGGGGCCCATGAAGCTTTCTTT; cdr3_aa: CASSFLQGGAHEAFF
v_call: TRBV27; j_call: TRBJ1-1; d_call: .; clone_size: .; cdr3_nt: TGTGCCAGCAGTTTCAGGGGACCGGGGAACACTGAAGCTTTCTTT; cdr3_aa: CASSFRGPGNTEAFF
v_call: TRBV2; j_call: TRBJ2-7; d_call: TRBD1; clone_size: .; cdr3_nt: TGTGCCAGCAGCCGATCCCCAGGACAGGGGGTCGAGCAGTACTTC; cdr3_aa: CASSRSPGQGVEQYF
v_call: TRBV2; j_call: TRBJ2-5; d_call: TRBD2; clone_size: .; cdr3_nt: TGTGCCAGCATCAGACTAGCGGGGTACCAAGAGACCCAGTACTTC; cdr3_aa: CASIRLAGYQETQYF
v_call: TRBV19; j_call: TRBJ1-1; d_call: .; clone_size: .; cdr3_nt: TGTGCCAGTAGTGAGTACACTGAAGCTTTCTTT; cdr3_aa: CASSEYTEAFF
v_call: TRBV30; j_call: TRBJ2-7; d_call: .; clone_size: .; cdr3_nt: TGTGCCTGGAGCCGGGGGAGCTACGAGCAGTACTTC; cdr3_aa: CAWSRGSYEQYF
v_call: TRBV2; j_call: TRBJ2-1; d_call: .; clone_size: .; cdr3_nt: TGTGCCAGCAGTGATCTGCAAACGAGGAATGAGCAGTTCTTC; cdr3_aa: CASSDLQTRNEQFF
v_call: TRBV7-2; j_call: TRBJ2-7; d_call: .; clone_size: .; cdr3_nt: TGTGCCAGCAGCTTATTTCCTAGCTTGGACGAGCAGTACTTC; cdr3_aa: CASSLFPSLDEQYF
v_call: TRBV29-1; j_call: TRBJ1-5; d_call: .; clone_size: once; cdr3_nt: TGCAGCGTGGCGGAGAATAGCAATCAGCCCCAGCATTTT; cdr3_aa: CSVAENSNQPQHF
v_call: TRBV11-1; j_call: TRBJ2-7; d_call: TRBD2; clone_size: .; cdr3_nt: TGTGCCAGCAGCTTAGGTAGCTCTAGCGGGAGAGCCGAGCAGTACTTC; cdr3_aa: CASSLGSSSGRAEQYF
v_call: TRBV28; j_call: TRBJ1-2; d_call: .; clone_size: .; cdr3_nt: TGTGCCAGCAGTACAATACAGCGCGGGGTTTGGGATGGCTACACCTTC; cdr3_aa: CASSTIQRGVWDGYTF
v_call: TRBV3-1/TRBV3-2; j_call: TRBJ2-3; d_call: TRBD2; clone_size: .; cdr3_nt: TGTGCCAGCGCCCGGACTAGCGGGCGGGGGGATACGCAGTATTTT; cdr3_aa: CASARTSGRGDTQYF
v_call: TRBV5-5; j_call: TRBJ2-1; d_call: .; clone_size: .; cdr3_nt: TGTGCCAGCAGCTCGGGGGAAATTTTGTTGGAGCAGTTCTTC; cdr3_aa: CASSSGEILLEQFF
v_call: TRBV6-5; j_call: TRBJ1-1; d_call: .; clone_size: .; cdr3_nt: TGTGCCAGCAGTCCCTTAGGTCGGGGAAAAACTGAAGCTTTCTTT; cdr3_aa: CASSPLGRGKTEAFF
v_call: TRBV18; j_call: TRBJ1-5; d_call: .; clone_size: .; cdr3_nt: TGTGCCAGCTCACCAGCACAGCTAAATCAGCCCCAGCATTTT; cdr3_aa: CASSPAQLNQPQHF
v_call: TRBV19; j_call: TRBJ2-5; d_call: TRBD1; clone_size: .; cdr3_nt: TGTGCCAGTAGTACGACAGGGGGGCCGGAGACCCAGTACTTC; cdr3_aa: CASSTTGGPETQYF
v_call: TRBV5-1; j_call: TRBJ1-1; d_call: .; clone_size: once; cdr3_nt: TGCGCCAGCAGCTTGGAAACAGGGAGGGCTGAAGCTTTCTTT; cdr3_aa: CASSLETGRAEAFF
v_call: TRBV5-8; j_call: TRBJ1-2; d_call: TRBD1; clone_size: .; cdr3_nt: TGTGCCAGCAGCACCGGACAGGGCTACGGCTACACCTTC; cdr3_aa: CASSTGQGYGYTF
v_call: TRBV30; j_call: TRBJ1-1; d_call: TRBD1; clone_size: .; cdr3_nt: TGTGCCTGGGGACAGGGGAACACTGAAGCTTTCTTT; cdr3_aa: CAWGQGNTEAFF
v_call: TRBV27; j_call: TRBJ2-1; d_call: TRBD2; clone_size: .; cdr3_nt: TGTGCCAGCAGTTTATCGGGACTAGCGGAAATAAGCTCCTACAATGAGCAGTTCTTC; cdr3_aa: CASSLSGLAEISSYNEQFF
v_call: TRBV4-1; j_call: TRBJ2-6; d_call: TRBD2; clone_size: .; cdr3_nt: TGCGCCAGCAGCCTGACTAGCGGGAGGCCCTCTGGGGCCAACGTCCTGACTTTC; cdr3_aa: CASSLTSGRPSGANVLTF
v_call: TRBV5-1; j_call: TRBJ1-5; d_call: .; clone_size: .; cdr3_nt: TGCGCCAGCAGCCCCGATACAGGGAATGGTCAGCCCCAGCATTTT; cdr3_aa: CASSPDTGNGQPQHF
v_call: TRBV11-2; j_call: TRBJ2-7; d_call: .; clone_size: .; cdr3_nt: TGTGCCAGCAGCCAGGGAGGTATAGGCCCCTACGAGCAGTACTTC; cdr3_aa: CASSQGGIGPYEQYF
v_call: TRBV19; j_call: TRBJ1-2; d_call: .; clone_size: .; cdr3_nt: TGTGCCAGTAGTACCTTTAGCCTCATCGTGGGCCAGGGTGGCTACACCTTC; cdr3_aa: CASSTFSLIVGQGGYTF
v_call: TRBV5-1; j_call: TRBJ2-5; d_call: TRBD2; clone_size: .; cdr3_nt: TGCGCCAGCAGCTTCGGGCCTAGCGGGGGAGGATTACAAGAGACCCAGTACTTC; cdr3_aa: CASSFGPSGGGLQETQYF
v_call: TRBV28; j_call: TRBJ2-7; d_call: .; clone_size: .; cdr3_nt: TGTGCCAGCAGCCTTGGACTACGGCCTGAGCAGTACTTC; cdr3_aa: CASSLGLRPEQYF
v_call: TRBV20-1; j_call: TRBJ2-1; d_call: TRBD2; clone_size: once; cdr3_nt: TGCAGTGCTAGTGGCCCCGGGCGGGGGAGGAGCTCCTACAATGAGCAGTTCTTC; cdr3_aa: CSASGPGRGRSSYNEQFF
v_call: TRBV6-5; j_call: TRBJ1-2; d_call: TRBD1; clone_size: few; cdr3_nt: TGTGCCAGCAGTTACTCTAACAGGGGTTATGGCTACACCTTC; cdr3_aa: CASSYSNRGYGYTF
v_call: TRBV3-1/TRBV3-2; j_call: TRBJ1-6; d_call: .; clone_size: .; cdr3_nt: TGTGCCAGCAGCCAGGCCACAGGGTCTTCACCCCTCCACTTT; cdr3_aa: CASSQATGSSPLHF
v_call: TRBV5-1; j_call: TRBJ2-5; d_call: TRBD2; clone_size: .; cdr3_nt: TGCGCCAGCAGCTTGGCCGACGGACTAGACCGGGAGACCCAGTACTTC; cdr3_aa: CASSLADGLDRETQYF
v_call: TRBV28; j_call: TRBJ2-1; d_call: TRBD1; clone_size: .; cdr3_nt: TGTGCCAGCAGTTTAACAGGGGTCGGGTCCAATGAGCAGTTCTTC; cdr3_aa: CASSLTGVGSNEQFF
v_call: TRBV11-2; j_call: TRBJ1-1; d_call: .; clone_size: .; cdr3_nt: TGTGCCAGCAGCAGAAGACGGGAGGAAGCTTTCTTT; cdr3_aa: CASSRRREEAFF